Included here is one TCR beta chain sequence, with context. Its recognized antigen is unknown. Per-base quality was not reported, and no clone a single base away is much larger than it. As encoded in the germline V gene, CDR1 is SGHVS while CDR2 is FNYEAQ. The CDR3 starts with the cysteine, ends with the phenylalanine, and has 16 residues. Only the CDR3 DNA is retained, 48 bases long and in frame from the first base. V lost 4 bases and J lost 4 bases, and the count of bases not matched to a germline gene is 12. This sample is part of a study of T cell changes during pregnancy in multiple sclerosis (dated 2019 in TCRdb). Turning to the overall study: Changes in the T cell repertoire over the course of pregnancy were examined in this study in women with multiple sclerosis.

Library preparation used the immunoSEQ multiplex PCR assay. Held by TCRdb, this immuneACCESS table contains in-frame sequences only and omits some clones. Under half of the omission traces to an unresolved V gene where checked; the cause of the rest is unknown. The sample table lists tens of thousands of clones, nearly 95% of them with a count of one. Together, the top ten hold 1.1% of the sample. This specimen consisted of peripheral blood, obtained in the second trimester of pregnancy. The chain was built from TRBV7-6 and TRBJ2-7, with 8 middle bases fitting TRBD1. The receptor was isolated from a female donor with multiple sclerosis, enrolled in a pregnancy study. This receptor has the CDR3 CASSSVQGVSTYEQYF. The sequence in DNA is TGTGCCAGCAGCTCCGTACAGGGGGTTTCGACTTACGAGCAGTACTTC. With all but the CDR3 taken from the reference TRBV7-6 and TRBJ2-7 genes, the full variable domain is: GAGVSQSPRYKVTKRGQDVALRCDPISGHVSLYWYRQALGQGPEFLTYFNYEAQQDKSGLPNDRFSAERPEGSISTLTIQRTEQRDSAMYRCASSSVQGVSTYEQYFGPGTRLTVT.